This T cell receptor (beta chain) was profiled in a study of blood T cell repertoires in COVID-19. Study details: The study drew acute and convalescent COVID-19 samples from the United States, Italy and Spain. In each case, the material was cDNA or gDNA derived from T cells, B-cell-depleted T cells, or PBMCs.

Methods used by the authors: Counts of nucleated cells, estimated from reference gene primer amplification, were obtained. The method was immunoSEQ multiplex PCR; TCRdb's version includes in-frame clones alone and lacks a portion of them. D and trimming were read from the DNA, whereas the V and J calls and clone size are those reported in that table. This sample carries about 190,000 clones, roughly four fifths of them seen once, and the ten largest clones take about 5%. V dropped 5 bases and J dropped 3; count of bases not matched to a gene: 7. Per germline, CDR1 SGHTA and CDR2 FQGNSA. The CDR3 is 14 amino acids.

This rearrangement joins TRBV7-2 to TRBJ2-7; the match to TRBD2 covers 7 bases. Sequencing was performed on peripheral blood. This clonotype was sampled from a woman between 25 and 40 years old with acute or convalescent COVID-19. DNA of the CDR3: TGTGCCAGCAGCATAGGACTAGGTTACTACGAGCAGTACTTC. Translation: CASSIGLGYYEQYF.